Below, one TCR beta chain is given with its context. No antigen is known for it. This record belongs to a study of cytomegalovirus exposure and HLA in healthy donors. Notes on the study in general: Cytomegalovirus association was assigned to under 200 TCR beta chains.

This PCR relied on a set of 60 Vbeta primers and 13 Jbeta primers. The assay was immunoSEQ multiplex PCR, and TCRdb's table has in-frame clones only and misses some. In the table there are about 150,000 clones, around nine tenths of which are singletons. The germline V gene encodes CDR1 SNHLY and CDR2 FYNNEI. Trimming took 11 bases from V and 4 from J, leaving 14 bases between them. This CDR3 has 12 amino acids. This sequence originates from a woman aged 25 to 39 in good health and CMV-seronegative. The chain links TRBV2 to TRBJ1-1; D might be TRBD1 (6 bases). Sequencing input: PBMCs. The CDR3 sequence is CACGRGGTEAFF. The DNA for the CDR3 is TGTGCCTGCGGCCGAGGGGGCACTGAAGCTTTCTTT.